What follows are 5 T cell receptor beta chains derived from one specimen sequenced in a study of Tregs in tolerant kidney transplant recipients. Measured with immunoSEQ multiplex PCR; TCRdb has only the in-frame clones, and not every one. This sample's table has about 23,000 clones. Mixed chimerism was transient after nonmyeloablative marrow transplants from related graft donors. The source was CD4+ T cells from blood (PBMCs), collected 6 months after the transplant. These receptors were taken from a human patient who received a combined kidney and bone marrow transplant. Some T cells may have originated in the graft donor.

On this clone: The read terminates 3 residues before the CDR3 end, so the remaining end is supplied by the germline J gene. The V gene is TRBV7-8, the J gene TRBJ1-2; 7 positions match TRBD1. Germline CDR1 and CDR2: SGHVS and FQNEAQ. The CDR3 contains 14 residues. After removal of 5 bases from V and 4 bases from J, the junction contained 7 bases not matched to a gene. CDR3 residues: CASSPRQGVYGYTF. The covered CDR3 bases are TGTGCCAGCAGCCCACGACAGGGAGTCTATGGC.

Note on this clone: From the germline J gene comes the end of the CDR3, since the read stops 3 residues before it. The chain has TRBV10-1 and TRBJ2-5; D uncertain. Germline V gene lookup returns CDR1 WNHNN and CDR2 SYGVQD (reference sequence). The CDR3 has 13 residues. Deletions cut 5 bases from V and 2 bases from J, with 9 bases between. CDR3 bases read: TGCGCCAGCAGTTCCAGATTACAAGAGACC. This gives the protein CASSSRLQET. From start to end, the CDR3 is CASSSRLQETQYF.

With regard to this clone: The read gets to within 3 residues of the CDR3 end, and the germline J gene fills in the rest. The rearrangement links TRBV30 to TRBJ2-3, with 12 bases identical to TRBD1. This CDR3 spans 15 amino acids. Germline V gene sequence: CDR1 GTSNPN, CDR2 SVGIG (reference sequence). The trim removed 2 bases at V and 4 bases at J, leaving 4 bases unmatched. Here the CDR3 reads CAWSQGQGASDTQYF. The CDR3 bases that were read are TGTGCCTGGAGTCAGGGACAGGGGGCATCAGATACG.

The sequenced part of the CDR3 DNA is TGTGCCAGTAGTATTAAGAACACTGAA. Residues: CASSIKNTE. The CDR3 in its entirety is CASSIKNTEAFF. V and J are TRBV19 and TRBJ1-1; D gene unclear. Sequencing ends 3 residues short of the CDR3 end; the germline J gene provides the rest. The CDR3 sequence is 12 residues long. Germline V CDR1 and CDR2: LNHDA, SQIVND (reference sequence). The V gene lost 3 bases and the J gene lost 1 base, with 3 bases spanning the gap.

With regard to this clone: The read terminates 3 residues before the CDR3 end, so the remaining end is supplied by the germline J gene. The J gene is TRBJ2-3, the V gene TRBV2; 12 nucleotides align to TRBD2. This CDR3 contains 15 residues. The germline V gene has CDR1 SNHLY and CDR2 FYNNEI. The DNA read from the CDR3 is TGTGCCAGCAGTCGACTAGCGGGGGACAGTACCACG. Amino acid sequence: CASSRLAGDSTT. The full CDR3 protein reads CASSRLAGDSTTQYF.